Below, 9 T cell receptor beta chains from the same sample are listed, as sequenced in a study of T cells after yellow fever vaccination. TCRdb re-called the 5' RACE reads with MiXCR, one entry per CDR3 protein. The repertoire holds around 590,000 distinct CDR3 sequences, with approximately 13% as singletons. The specimen comprised PBMCs, sampled on the day of the yellow fever booster vaccination. Receptor source: a man aged 25 to 40 who received the YFV17D yellow fever vaccine.

There are a few counts of this clonotype. V and J are TRBV7-8 and TRBJ2-2; 14 bases match TRBD2. J was trimmed by 5 bases and V by 7 bases; bases with no gene match: 9. This CDR3 region has 17 residues. Germline V lookup: CDR1 SGHVS, CDR2 FQNEAQ. DNA of the CDR3: TGTGCCAGCATCGGGACTAGCGGGAGTCTTCGGACCGGGGAGCTGTTTTTT. Its protein product is CASIGTSGSLRTGELFF.

This clonotype has just a few counts. The J gene is TRBJ1-4, the V gene TRBV7-2; D not certain. The CDR3 has 14 residues. Germline CDR1 reads SGHTA; CDR2 reads FQGNSA. V was clipped by 4 bases and J by 8 bases, with 14 bases between them. The CDR3 DNA reads TGTGCCAGCAGCTCCGACACGGTTCCAGAAAAACTGTTTTTT. This gives the protein CASSSDTVPEKLFF.

This clonotype appeared a few times. The CDR3 nucleotides read TGCAGTGCTCCCCCGGTATCCCGGAGTCCAGATACGCAGTATTTT. Amino acids: CSAPPVSRSPDTQYF. V is TRBV20-1 and J is TRBJ2-3, with no clear D. Per the germline V gene, CDR1 is DFQATT and CDR2 is SNEGSKA (reference sequence). V lost 5 bases and J lost 4, with 19 bases in between. This CDR3 spans 15 amino acids.

The V call is TRBV20-1, the J call TRBJ2-3; D call uncertain. Per germline, CDR1 DFQATT and CDR2 SNEGSKA (reference sequence). V was shortened by 5 bases and J by 2 bases, with 11 bases between the two germline ends. The CDR3 consists of 13 residues. In DNA, the CDR3 is TGCAGTGCTGGCCGGCGGAACACAGATACGCAGTATTTT. Residues: CSAGRRNTDTQYF.

In its sample, this clonotype was seen a few times. The rearrangement uses TRBV5-1 and TRBJ2-3; the D is unclear. Germline V gene sequence: CDR1 SGHRS, CDR2 YFSETQ. V gave up 4 bases and J gave up 6 bases, with 12 bases separating them. The CDR3 totals 13 residues. In nucleotides, the CDR3 is TGCGCCAGCAGCCTAGAGTTGTCCGATACGCAGTATTTT. This codes for CASSLELSDTQYF.

The chain has TRBV7-9 and TRBJ1-5; TRBD1 matches 7 bases. This CDR3 comprises 13 residues. J was trimmed by 5 bases and V by 4 bases; bases with no gene match: 2. Per the germline V gene, CDR1 is SEHNR and CDR2 is FQNEAQ (reference sequence). The CDR3 here is CASSYGTDQPQHF. Written as DNA, the CDR3 is TGTGCCAGCAGCTATGGGACAGATCAGCCCCAGCATTTT.

The gene calls are TRBV6-5 and TRBJ2-7; possibly TRBD2 for D (5 bases). The CDR3 has 16 amino acids. Germline V gene lookup returns CDR1 MNHEY and CDR2 SVGAGI. Trimming removed 1 base at V and 2 bases at J, with 15 bases between. CDR3 sequence reads: CASSYFAPPGAYEQYF. CDR3 DNA: TGTGCCAGCAGTTACTTCGCCCCCCCCGGGGCCTACGAGCAGTACTTC.

This clonotype was seen a few times. The chain links TRBV7-2 to TRBJ1-1, with 7 bases that match TRBD1. Germline CDR1 SGHTA, CDR2 FQGNSA. The ends lost 8 bases at V and 3 bases at J; junction bases unmatched: 9. This CDR3 comprises 14 residues. The CDR3 sequence: CASAKDRAYTEAFF. The CDR3 DNA is TGTGCCAGCGCAAAAGACAGGGCTTACACTGAAGCTTTCTTT.

This clonotype was seen only a few times. The chain links TRBV29-1 to TRBJ2-3, with a weak D call TRBD2 (6 bases). Trimming removed 4 bases from V and 4 bases from J, with 12 bases in between. There are 13 residues in the CDR3. The germline V gene has CDR1 SQVTM and CDR2 ANQGSEA. The CDR3 DNA follows: TGCAGCGTTGCGACTAGATGGGCAGATACGCAGTATTTT. Amino acids: CSVATRWADTQYF.